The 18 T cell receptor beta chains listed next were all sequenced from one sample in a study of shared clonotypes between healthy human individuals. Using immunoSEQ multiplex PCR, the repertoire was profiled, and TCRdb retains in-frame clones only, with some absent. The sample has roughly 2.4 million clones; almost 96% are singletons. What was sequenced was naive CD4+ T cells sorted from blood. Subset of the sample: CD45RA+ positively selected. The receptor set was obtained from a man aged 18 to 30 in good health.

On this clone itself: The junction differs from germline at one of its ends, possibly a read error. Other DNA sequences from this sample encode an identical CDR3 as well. For the CDR3, the DNA is TGTGCCAGCAGCGAAGAGTTGAACACTGAAGCTTTCTTT. Translation gives CASSEELNTEAFF. The rearrangement joins TRBV2 to TRBJ1-1, with D unresolved. CDR3 size: 13 residues. Germline V gene lookup returns CDR1 SNHLY and CDR2 FYNNEI.

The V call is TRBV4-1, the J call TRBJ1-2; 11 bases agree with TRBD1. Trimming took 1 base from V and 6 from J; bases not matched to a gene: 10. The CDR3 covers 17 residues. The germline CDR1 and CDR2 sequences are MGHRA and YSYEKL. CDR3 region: CASSQGVWDRGFNGYTF. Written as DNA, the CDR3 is TGCGCCAGCAGCCAAGGGGTATGGGACAGGGGGTTCAATGGCTACACCTTC.

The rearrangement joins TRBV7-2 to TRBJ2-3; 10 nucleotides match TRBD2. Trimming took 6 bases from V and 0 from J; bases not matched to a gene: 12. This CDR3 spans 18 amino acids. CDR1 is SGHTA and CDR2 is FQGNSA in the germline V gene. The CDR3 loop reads CASRLGLAGAKSTDTQYF. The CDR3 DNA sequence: TGTGCCAGCAGACTGGGTCTAGCGGGAGCCAAAAGCACAGATACGCAGTATTTT.

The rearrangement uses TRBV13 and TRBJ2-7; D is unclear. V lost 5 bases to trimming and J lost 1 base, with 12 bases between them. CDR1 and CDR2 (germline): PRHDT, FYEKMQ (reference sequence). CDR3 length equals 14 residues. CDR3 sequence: CASSPFGKSYEQYF. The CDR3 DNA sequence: TGTGCCAGCAGCCCCTTCGGCAAATCCTACGAGCAGTACTTC.

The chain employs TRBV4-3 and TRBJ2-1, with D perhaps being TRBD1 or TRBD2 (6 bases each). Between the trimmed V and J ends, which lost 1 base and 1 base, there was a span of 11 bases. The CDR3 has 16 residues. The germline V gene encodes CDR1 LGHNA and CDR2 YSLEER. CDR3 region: CASSQGGAGSYNEQFF. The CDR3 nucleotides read TGCGCCAGCAGCCAAGGGGGGGCCGGGTCCTACAATGAGCAGTTCTTC.

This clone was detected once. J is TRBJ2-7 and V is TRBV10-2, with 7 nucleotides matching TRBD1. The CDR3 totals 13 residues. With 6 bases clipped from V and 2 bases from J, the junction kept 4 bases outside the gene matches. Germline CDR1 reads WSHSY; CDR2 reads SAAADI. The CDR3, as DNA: TGCGCCAGCAGCATCGGACAGGCCTACGAGCAGTACTTC. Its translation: CASSIGQAYEQYF.

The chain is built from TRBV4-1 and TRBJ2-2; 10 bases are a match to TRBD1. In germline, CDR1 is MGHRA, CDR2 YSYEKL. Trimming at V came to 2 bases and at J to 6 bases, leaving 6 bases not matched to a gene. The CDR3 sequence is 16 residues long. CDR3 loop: CASSQRQGALPGELFF. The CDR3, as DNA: TGCGCCAGCAGCCAACGACAGGGGGCGCTTCCCGGGGAGCTGTTTTTT.

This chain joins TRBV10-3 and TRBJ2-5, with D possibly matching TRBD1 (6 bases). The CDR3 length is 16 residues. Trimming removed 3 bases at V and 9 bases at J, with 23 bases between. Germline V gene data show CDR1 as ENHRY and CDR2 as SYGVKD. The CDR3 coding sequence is TGTGCCATCAGTGAAAGGGCCGATTTGATAGGGGGACCCCAGTACTTC. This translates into CAISERADLIGGPQYF.

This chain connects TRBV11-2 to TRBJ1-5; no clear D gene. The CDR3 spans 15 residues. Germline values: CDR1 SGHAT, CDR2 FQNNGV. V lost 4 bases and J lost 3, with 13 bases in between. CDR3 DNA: TGTGCCAGCAGCTCGGGGTCCGGGGACAATCAGCCCCAGCATTTT. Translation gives CASSSGSGDNQPQHF.

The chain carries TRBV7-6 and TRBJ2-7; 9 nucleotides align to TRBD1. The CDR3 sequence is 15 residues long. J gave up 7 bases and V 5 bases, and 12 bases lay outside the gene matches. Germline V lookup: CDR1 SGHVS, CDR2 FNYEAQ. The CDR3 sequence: CASSRSGQGYREQYF. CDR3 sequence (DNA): TGTGCCAGCAGCCGATCGGGACAGGGCTATAGGGAGCAGTACTTC.

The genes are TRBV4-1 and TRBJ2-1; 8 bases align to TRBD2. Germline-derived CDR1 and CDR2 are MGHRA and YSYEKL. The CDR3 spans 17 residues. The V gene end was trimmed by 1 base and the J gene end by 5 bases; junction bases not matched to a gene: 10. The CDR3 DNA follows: TGCGCCAGCAGCCAAGGGTCGCTAGCGGGTAGAGACAATGAGCAGTTCTTC. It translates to CASSQGSLAGRDNEQFF.

CDR3 sequence (DNA): TGTGCCAGCAGCTTGGTATCCGGGGGTAGCTCCTACAATGAGCAGTTCTTC. Its translation is CASSLVSGGSSYNEQFF. The rearrangement links TRBV5-4 to TRBJ2-1; the D gene is possibly TRBD2 (6 bases). Germline CDR1 SGHNT, CDR2 YYREEE (reference sequence). The CDR3 extends over 17 amino acids. With 0 bases removed from V and 0 bases from J, the gap between germline ends came to 13 bases.

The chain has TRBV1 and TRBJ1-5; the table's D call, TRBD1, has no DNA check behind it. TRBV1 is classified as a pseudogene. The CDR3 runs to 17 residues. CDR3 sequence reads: CTSSQHRGSCWDQPQHF. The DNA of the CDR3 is TGCACCAGCAGCCAGCACAGGGGAAGTTGTTGGGATCAGCCCCAGCATTTT.

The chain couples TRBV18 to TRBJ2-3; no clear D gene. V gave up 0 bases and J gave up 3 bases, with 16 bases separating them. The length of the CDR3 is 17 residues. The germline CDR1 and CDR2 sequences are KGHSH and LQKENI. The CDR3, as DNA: TGTGCCAGCTCACCACCAGACAAAATGGCAAGAACAGATACGCAGTATTTT. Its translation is CASSPPDKMARTDTQYF.

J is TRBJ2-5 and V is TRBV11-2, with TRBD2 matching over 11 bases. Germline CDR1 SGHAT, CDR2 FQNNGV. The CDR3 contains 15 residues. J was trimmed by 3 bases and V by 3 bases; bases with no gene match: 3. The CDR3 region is CASSFTSGSEETQYF. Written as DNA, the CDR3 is TGTGCCAGCAGCTTTACTAGCGGGAGTGAAGAGACCCAGTACTTC.

CDR3 sequence (DNA): TGTGCCAGCAGTGAAGGTCCCGGTAGTGAGCAGTTCTTC. Protein: CASSEGPGSEQFF. The rearrangement joins TRBV6-1 to TRBJ2-1; D gene uncertain. Trimming stripped 1 base from V and 9 bases from J, with 10 bases between. The CDR3 totals 13 residues. The germline gives CDR1 MNHNS, CDR2 SASEGT.

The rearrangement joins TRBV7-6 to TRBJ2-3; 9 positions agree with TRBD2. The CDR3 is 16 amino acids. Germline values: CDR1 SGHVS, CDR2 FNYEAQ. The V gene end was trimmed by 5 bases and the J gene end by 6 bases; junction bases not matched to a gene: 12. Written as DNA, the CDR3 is TGTGCCAGCAGCCCTCGACTAGCGGCGGCGCAGGATACGCAGTATTTT. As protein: CASSPRLAAAQDTQYF.

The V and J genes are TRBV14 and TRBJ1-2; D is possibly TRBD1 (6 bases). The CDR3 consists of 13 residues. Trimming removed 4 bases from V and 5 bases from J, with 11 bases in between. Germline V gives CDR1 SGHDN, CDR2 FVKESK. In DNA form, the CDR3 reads TGTGCCAGCAGCCGTGACAGGTATTATGGCTACACCTTC. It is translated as CASSRDRYYGYTF.